The 23 T cell receptor beta chains presented below share a single source sample, sequenced in a study of human T cells and chemical hapten exposure (dated by TCRdb to the early 2020s). Library preparation employed RACE. The sequencer listed for this sample is NextSeq 500. The public reads were run again by TCRdb, first through fastp at Q25 and then through MiXCR, and only productive beta chains were kept. Rows matching on CDR3 protein sequence are summarized as one entry with the most common DNA and genes. This sample comprises approximately 92,000 distinct CDR3 sequences, over 10% of them detected only once. The ten biggest clones cover about 3% of the sample. The label giving this sample's time point can be read as: patch test 2, 6 weeks after DPC sensitization. The meaning of the sample's treatment or condition label: therapeutic diphenylcyclopropenone sensitization with weekly scalp DPC. The sequences come from whole blood, collected in connection with sensitization to the hapten diphenylcyclopropenone (DPC). The receptors shown here come from a middle-aged woman with alopecia areata. Some clones in this sample may be carry-over from other donors' samples.

The chain combines TRBV20-1 with TRBJ2-1; D is possibly TRBD2 (6 bases). The CDR3 runs to 14 residues. The V and J ends lost 0 bases and 6 bases respectively, with 12 bases between them. Germline CDR1 DFQATT, CDR2 SNEGSKA (reference sequence). CDR3 DNA: TGCAGTGCTAGAGATCGGACGGGAGTCAATGAGCAGTTCTTC. Its translation: CSARDRTGVNEQFF.

This clonotype was detected many times. The chain recombines TRBV6-2 or TRBV6-3 with TRBJ1-1; D possibly corresponds to TRBD1 (5 bases). V lost 5 bases and J 8 bases, leaving 12 bases between the germline ends. CDR1 MNHEY and CDR2 SVGEGT come from the germline V gene. The CDR3 is made up of 12 amino acids. The CDR3 loop is CASSAQGSEAFF. For the CDR3, the DNA is TGTGCCAGCAGTGCCCAGGGTTCCGAAGCTTTCTTT.

This clonotype was counted many times. The chain carries TRBV28 and TRBJ2-4; 7 nucleotides line up with TRBD1. With V trimmed by 3 bases and J by 2 bases, 10 bases remained unmatched. Looked up from germline, CDR1 is MDHEN and CDR2 is SYDVKM. This CDR3 spans 17 amino acids. The DNA of the CDR3 is TGTGCCAGCAGTTTTTACCTCAGGGGGTTGACCAAAAACATTCAGTACTTC. It is translated as CASSFYLRGLTKNIQYF.

This clonotype was seen ten or more times. The chain combines TRBV10-3 with TRBJ2-1; D uncertain. Germline V lookup: CDR1 ENHRY, CDR2 SYGVKD. The ends were cut back, 7 bases at V and 7 bases at J, with 8 bases in the middle. CDR3 size: 11 residues. The CDR3 is CAITSQNEQFF. Here the CDR3 DNA reads TGTGCCATCACTTCCCAAAATGAGCAGTTCTTC.

This clonotype appeared many times. The junction departs from germline at one end; a sequencing error may be responsible. The chain couples TRBV3-1 to TRBJ2-7; D not resolved. Looked up from germline, CDR1 is LGHDT and CDR2 is YNNKEL (reference sequence). The CDR3 covers 12 residues. In DNA, the CDR3 is TGTGCCAGCAACCAAGCTGGGAACGAGCAGTACTTC. This sequence encodes CASNQAGNEQYF.

This clonotype was seen many times. This rearrangement joins TRBV6-2 or TRBV6-3 to TRBJ2-1, with TRBD2 matching 7 bases. From germline, CDR1 is MNHEY and CDR2 SVGEGT. CDR3 size: 15 residues. The V segment lost 6 bases and the J segment 7 bases; nucleotides outside the gene matches: 12. CDR3 loop: CASSRVEAGNNEQFF. DNA for the CDR3: TGTGCCAGCAGCCGCGTCGAAGCGGGGAATAATGAGCAGTTCTTC.

This clonotype appeared many times. This chain joins TRBV5-5 and TRBJ1-1; TRBD1 is a possible D gene (6 bases). This CDR3 is built from 17 residues. The ends were cut back, 0 bases at V and 5 bases at J, with 20 bases in the middle. Germline assignment: CDR1 SGHKS and CDR2 YYEKEE (reference sequence). CDR3 bases: TGTGCCAGCAGCTTGGATCGCAGGGGCGGATTGGGGACTGAAGCTTTCTTT. The encoded protein is CASSLDRRGGLGTEAFF.

Ten or more counts support this clonotype. J is TRBJ1-1 and V is TRBV27; D unresolved. V was clipped by 4 bases and J by 5 bases, with 11 bases between them. The CDR3 spans 13 residues. Germline lookup yields CDR1 MNHEY and CDR2 SMNVEV (reference sequence). The chain's CDR3 is CASSSRTGTEAFF. The CDR3 DNA reads as TGTGCCAGCAGTTCCCGAACGGGAACTGAAGCTTTCTTT.

The chain combines TRBV5-5 with TRBJ2-1; D might be TRBD2 (6 bases). This CDR3 has 16 residues. Trimming cost V 3 bases and J 0 bases, with 13 bases left between them. Germline V gives CDR1 SGHKS, CDR2 YYEKEE (reference sequence). Here the CDR3 reads CASSSRAGSSYNEQFF. The CDR3 nucleotides are TGTGCCAGCAGCTCACGTGCGGGGAGCTCCTACAATGAGCAGTTCTTC.

Only a few counts were recorded for this clonotype. V gene TRBV5-1 combines with J gene TRBJ2-6; D remains ambiguous. The germline V gene encodes CDR1 SGHRS and CDR2 YFSETQ. The CDR3 is 14 residues long. The V end was cut by 0 bases, the J end by 3 bases, with 4 bases between. The CDR3 reads CASSLEDGANVLTF. DNA of the CDR3: TGCGCCAGCAGCTTGGAAGATGGGGCCAACGTCCTGACTTTC.

This clonotype was counted ten times or more. This chain uses TRBV19 with TRBJ2-1; TRBD2 aligns across 11 bases. The CDR3 contains 14 residues. Germline V lookup: CDR1 LNHDA, CDR2 SQIVND (reference sequence). With V trimmed by 6 bases and J by 8 bases, 6 bases remained unmatched. DNA of the CDR3: TGTGCCAGTAGGATTAGCGGGGGGGGACATGAGCAGTTCTTC. Amino acid sequence: CASRISGGGHEQFF.

This clonotype has at least ten counts. V gene TRBV12-3 or TRBV12-4 combines with J gene TRBJ2-1; D call uncertain. The CDR3 runs to 13 residues. The germline V and J ends were trimmed by 4 bases and 0 bases, with 4 bases remaining between them. The CDR3 reads CASSSSSYNEQFF. CDR3 DNA: TGTGCCAGCAGTTCCTCCTCCTACAATGAGCAGTTCTTC.

The chain joins TRBV12-3 or TRBV12-4 to TRBJ2-1; D is perhaps TRBD1 (6 bases). Deletions cut 6 bases from V and 9 bases from J, with 18 bases between. The CDR3 is 14 amino acids. The CDR3 region has the DNA TGTGCCAGCAGCCTGGGACAACGAAACAGTGAGCAGTTCTTC. Amino acid sequence: CASSLGQRNSEQFF.

In its sample, this clonotype was seen a few times. This chain uses TRBV6-5 with TRBJ2-7; tentatively, D is TRBD1 (6 bases). Germline CDR1 MNHEY, CDR2 SVGAGI. The CDR3 covers 18 residues. V lost 4 bases and J 0 bases, leaving 22 bases between the germline ends. Here the CDR3 reads CASSSDRLGTRFSYEQYF. The CDR3 DNA is TGTGCCAGCAGTTCCGACAGGCTTGGGACGAGATTCTCCTACGAGCAGTACTTC.

This clonotype has just a few counts. The rearrangement links TRBV29-1 to TRBJ1-2; weak D call: TRBD1 (6 bases). This CDR3 is built from 14 residues. Trimming left V 4 bases short and J 8 bases short, with 20 bases between. Germline assignment: CDR1 SQVTM and CDR2 ANQGSEA. In DNA, the CDR3 is TGCAGCGTTGGCCCCGCGGGGGGCGGGGGCGGCTACACCTTC. Its protein product is CSVGPAGGGGGYTF. Full variable domain (outside the CDR3, taken from reference TRBV29-1 and TRBJ1-2): SAVISQKPSRDICQRGTSLTIQCQVDSQVTMMFWYRQQPGQSLTLIATANQGSEATYESGFVIDKFPISRPNLTFSTLTVSNMSPEDSSIYLCSVGPAGGGGGYTFGSGTRLTVV.

This clonotype has a count of ten or more. The rearrangement uses TRBV11-2 and TRBJ2-5, with unresolved D. Germline V gene sequence: CDR1 SGHAT, CDR2 FQNNGV. V was shortened by 0 bases and J by 2 bases, with 10 bases between the two germline ends. The CDR3 extends over 15 amino acids. This CDR3 is CASSLDPHPQETQYF. The CDR3 DNA sequence: TGTGCCAGCAGCTTAGATCCCCACCCACAAGAGACCCAGTACTTC.

The chain links TRBV7-9 to TRBJ1-1, with unresolved D. V shed 1 base and J shed 4 bases, with 19 bases lying between them. This CDR3 contains 17 residues. Germline assignment: CDR1 SEHNR and CDR2 FQNEAQ (reference sequence). The CDR3 protein is CASSLVSSGGRATEAFF. The CDR3 nucleotides are TGTGCCAGCAGCTTAGTGTCTTCAGGAGGGCGTGCCACTGAAGCTTTCTTT.

This clonotype was observed many times. The chain joins TRBV6-2 or TRBV6-3 to TRBJ2-7; D not resolved. This CDR3 has 12 amino acids. Germline CDR1 is MNHEY and CDR2 is SVGEGT. Trimming cost V 0 bases and J 4 bases, with 4 bases left between them. The CDR3 DNA is TGTGCCAGCAGTTACTCGGTTTACGAGCAGTACTTC. It codes for CASSYSVYEQYF.

This clonotype has only a few counts. The chain is built from TRBV7-2 and TRBJ1-1; 7 positions agree with TRBD1. The length of the CDR3 is 12 residues. V gave up 4 bases and J gave up 8 bases; unmatched junction bases: 4. CDR1 SGHTA and CDR2 FQGNSA come from the germline V gene. The CDR3 DNA follows: TGTGCCAGCAGCTCAACAGGGGTAGAAGCTTTCTTT. Its translation is CASSSTGVEAFF.

This clonotype was recorded many times. J is TRBJ1-2 and V is TRBV6-6; D might be TRBD1 (5 bases). Per the germline V gene, CDR1 is MNHNY and CDR2 is SVGAGI (reference sequence). The ends were cut back, 2 bases at V and 4 bases at J, with 8 bases in the middle. The CDR3 spans 13 residues. The CDR3 coding sequence is TGTGCCAGCAGTTACGACAGACGCTATGGCTACACCTTC. It yields the protein CASSYDRRYGYTF.

This clonotype came up a few times. The rearrangement links TRBV7-2 to TRBJ2-1, with D possibly being TRBD2 (7 bases). The germline V gene encodes CDR1 SGHTA and CDR2 FQGNSA. CDR3 size: 15 residues. V was trimmed by 2 bases and J by 2 bases, leaving 10 bases between them. The CDR3 coding sequence is TGTGCCAGCAGCTTACCCGGGGGGCCCTACAATGAGCAGTTCTTC. It is translated as CASSLPGGPYNEQFF.

This clonotype appeared many times. This chain joins TRBV4-2 and TRBJ2-3; TRBD2 agrees at 8 bases. This CDR3 contains 15 residues. Trimming took 6 bases from V and 0 from J; bases not matched to a gene: 5. Germline lookup yields CDR1 LGHNA and CDR2 YNFKEQ. Here the CDR3 DNA reads TGTGCCAGCAGGAAGAGCGGGGGAAGCACAGATACGCAGTATTTT. Its protein is CASRKSGGSTDTQYF.

This clonotype occurred many times. The rearrangement links TRBV6-5 to TRBJ2-7; maybe TRBD2 (6 bases). Trimming took 10 bases from V and 0 from J, leaving 16 bases between them. CDR1 MNHEY and CDR2 SVGAGI come from the germline V gene. The CDR3 runs 14 residues. The CDR3 sequence is CATKRDSSSYEQYF. CDR3 sequence (DNA): TGTGCCACCAAGAGGGACTCCAGCTCCTACGAGCAGTACTTC.